Below, one TCR beta chain is given with its context. The antigen is undetermined. Primers for the PCR totalled 60 Vbeta and 13 Jbeta. Libraries were prepared by immunoSEQ multiplex PCR; TCRdb keeps only in-frame clonotypes and omits some of them. In the table there are 90,000 to 140,000 clones, nearly 80% of which are singletons. The data belong to a study of cytomegalovirus exposure and HLA in healthy donors. Study observations and caveats: It was only CMV serostatus that was available as immune exposure information. Sequencing likely caused a cluster of highly shared sequence variants.

This TCR was sampled from a man between 25 and 39 years old in good health and CMV-seronegative. Sample: PBMCs.

CDR3 residues: CATSREQGSYEQYF. CDR3 DNA sequence: TGTGCCACCAGCAGAGAGCAGGGGTCTTACGAGCAGTACTTC. The chain carries TRBV15 and TRBJ2-7, with D perhaps matching TRBD1 (6 bases). V was clipped by 0 bases and J by 4 bases, with 10 bases between them. Germline CDR1 is LNHNV and CDR2 is YYDKDF (reference sequence). The CDR3 consists of 14 residues.